The 11 T cell receptor beta chains given below trace back to one sample, sequenced in a study of beta chain features in type 1 diabetes. The isolated RNA, all of it, was reverse transcribed, so expressed TCRB transcripts were what got sequenced. Clones were read by immunoSEQ multiplex PCR, and TCRdb kept only the in-frame ones, dropping some. The sample consists of about 330,000 clones, 11% of them appearing once. Material for sequencing was naive CD4+ T cells from blood. The receptors originated from a woman aged 25 to 39 in good health.

V is TRBV29-1 and J is TRBJ2-7, with D hard to call. The germline V and J ends were trimmed by 4 bases and 0 bases, with 13 bases remaining between them. The CDR3 extends over 14 amino acids. CDR1 and CDR2 (germline): SQVTM, ANQGSEA. The CDR3 nucleotides are TGCAGCGTTGGGTCCCGCGAAAGCTCCTACGAGCAGTACTTC. Its protein product is CSVGSRESSYEQYF.

This chain links TRBV7-9 with TRBJ2-7; weak D call: TRBD2 (5 bases). The germline CDR1 and CDR2 sequences are SEHNR and FQNEAQ (reference sequence). V was shortened by 6 bases and J by 3 bases, with 15 bases between the two germline ends. This CDR3 spans 14 amino acids. CDR3 protein: CASSSLDYVYEQYF. The CDR3 DNA follows: TGTGCCAGCAGTTCACTCGACTACGTCTACGAGCAGTACTTC.

This clone was seen a handful of times. The chain uses TRBV4-3 and TRBJ2-2; 7 positions agree with TRBD2. The CDR3 has 19 amino acids. Germline V CDR1 and CDR2: LGHNA, YSLEER. Unmatched junction bases numbered 12, after V lost 2 bases and J lost 0 bases. The CDR3 DNA reads TGCGCCAGCAGCCAACTAGCCTCTAGCGGAGCCCCGAACACCGGGGAGCTGTTTTTT. Translation: CASSQLASSGAPNTGELFF.

This chain uses TRBV2 with TRBJ1-1, with a possible D match to TRBD1 (6 bases). Germline V gene sequence: CDR1 SNHLY, CDR2 FYNNEI. Trimming cost V 6 bases and J 1 base, with 12 bases left between them. The CDR3 sequence is 14 residues long. This CDR3 reads CASRRGTSNTEAFF. CDR3 nucleotides: TGTGCCAGCAGACGAGGGACATCGAACACTGAAGCTTTCTTT.

The chain joins TRBV6-4 to TRBJ2-1; perhaps TRBD1 as D (5 bases). The CDR3 sequence is 15 residues long. V was pared by 5 bases and J by 2 bases, with 13 bases between. Germline assignment: CDR1 MRHNA and CDR2 SNTAGT. CDR3 in amino acids: CASSTGWTAYNEQFF. The CDR3 region has the DNA TGTGCCAGCAGTACAGGTTGGACGGCCTACAATGAGCAGTTCTTC.

The genes are TRBV6-6 and TRBJ2-7; 11 bases agree with TRBD1. CDR3 length: 15 amino acids. The germline gives CDR1 MNHNY, CDR2 SVGAGI (reference sequence). The ends lost 5 bases at V and 3 bases at J; junction bases unmatched: 6. CDR3 nucleotide sequence: TGTGCCAGCAGTCCCGGGACAGGGGGTTTCTACGAGCAGTACTTC. As protein: CASSPGTGGFYEQYF.

This sequence joins TRBV2 and TRBJ2-2, with D possibly being TRBD1 (6 bases). This CDR3 contains 16 residues. Trimming took off 5 bases at V and 2 bases at J, with 15 bases between the two ends. CDR1 and CDR2 (germline): SNHLY, FYNNEI. For the CDR3, the DNA is TGTGCCAGCAGTCTGCTACGGGACACCAACACCGGGGAGCTGTTTTTT. Translating it yields CASSLLRDTNTGELFF.

This clone turned up a few times. CDR3 sequence: CAPPSQGSNNEQFF. DNA of the CDR3: TGTGCCCCACCCTCACAGGGGAGTAACAATGAGCAGTTCTTC. V and J are TRBV7-6 and TRBJ2-1; 7 bases map to TRBD1. The CDR3 extends over 14 amino acids. Germline V gives CDR1 SGHVS, CDR2 FNYEAQ. J gave up 5 bases and V 11 bases, and 12 bases lay outside the gene matches. The full variable domain, with the rest looked up from reference TRBV7-6 and TRBJ2-1, is GAGVSQSPRYKVTKRGQDVALRCDPISGHVSLYWYRQALGQGPEFLTYFNYEAQQDKSGLPNDRFSAERPEGSISTLTIQRTEQRDSAMYRCAPPSQGSNNEQFFGPGTRLTVL.

This chain uses TRBV28 with TRBJ2-3; 8 positions agree with TRBD1. CDR1 is MDHEN, CDR2 SYDVKM, per germline. V was clipped by 3 bases and J by 5 bases; unmatched bases: 4. The CDR3 has 14 residues. The CDR3 protein is CASSLDRVKDTQYF. The CDR3 bases are TGTGCCAGCAGTTTGGACAGGGTGAAAGATACGCAGTATTTT.

This clone was observed a few times. The V call is TRBV11-2, the J call TRBJ2-1; D ambiguous. The germline V gene encodes CDR1 SGHAT and CDR2 FQNNGV. The V gene lost 3 bases and the J gene lost 8 bases, with 11 bases spanning the gap. The CDR3 is made up of 13 amino acids. CDR3: CASSLTQFDEQFF. The CDR3 bases are TGTGCCAGCAGCTTGACTCAGTTCGATGAGCAGTTCTTC.

This clone came up a few times. At one boundary the junction diverges from the germline segment, which might be a read error. J is TRBJ2-4 and V is TRBV4-2; no reliable D call. The CDR3 covers 15 residues. Germline values: CDR1 LGHNA, CDR2 YNFKEQ. CDR3 nucleotide sequence: TGTGCCAGCAGCCAAGAATCCGAATTCGACTCTAGACTGCACTTC. Protein: CASSQESEFDSRLHF.